The T cell receptor beta chain described here comes from a study of radiotherapy plus CTLA-4 blockade in lung cancer. Produced via immunoSEQ multiplex PCR; TCRdb's table is partial and in-frame only. The profile shows fewer than 35,000 clones, 75% of them singletons. For this clone: Antigen unknown.

Patients in the study, people with chemo-refractory metastatic non-small-cell lung cancer, received focal radiation plus ipilimumab CTLA-4 blockade. Notes on the study in general: Dynamics of early blood T cell clones, together with interferon-beta, were reportedly the best predictors of response. Clones derived from tumor TCRs expanded in blood after radiotherapy plus ipilimumab.

This specimen consisted of peripheral blood, obtained from a patient treated with radiotherapy plus ipilimumab. The sequence came from a human donor with non-small cell lung cancer that progressed on radiotherapy plus ipilimumab.

Here the CDR3 DNA reads TGCGCCAGCAGCCAAGACTGGGTCTCTCGGCAGCCCCAGCATTTT. Its translation is CASSQDWVSRQPQHF. The chain joins TRBV4-1 to TRBJ1-5; D is undetermined. This CDR3 comprises 15 residues. Trimming took 0 bases from V and 7 from J, leaving 13 bases between them. Germline assignment: CDR1 MGHRA and CDR2 YSYEKL.